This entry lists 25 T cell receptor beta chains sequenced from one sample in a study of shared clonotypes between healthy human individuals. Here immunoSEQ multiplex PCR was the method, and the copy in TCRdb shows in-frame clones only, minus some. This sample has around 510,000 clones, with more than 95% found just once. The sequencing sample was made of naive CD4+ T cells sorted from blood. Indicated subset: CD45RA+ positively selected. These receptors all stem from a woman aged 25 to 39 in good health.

CDR3 protein: CASSLGGLSYEQYF. The CDR3 DNA reads TGTGCCAGCAGTTTAGGCGGTCTGTCCTACGAGCAGTACTTC. The chain is built from TRBV6-5 and TRBJ2-7; D gene ambiguous. This CDR3 region has 14 residues. Trimming removed 4 bases at V and 1 base at J, with 11 bases between. The germline V gene encodes CDR1 MNHEY and CDR2 SVGAGI.

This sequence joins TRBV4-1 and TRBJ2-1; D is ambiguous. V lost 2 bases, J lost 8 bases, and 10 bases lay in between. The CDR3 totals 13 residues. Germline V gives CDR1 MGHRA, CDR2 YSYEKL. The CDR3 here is CASSQFTMDEQFF. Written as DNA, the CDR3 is TGCGCCAGCAGCCAATTTACGATGGATGAGCAGTTCTTC.

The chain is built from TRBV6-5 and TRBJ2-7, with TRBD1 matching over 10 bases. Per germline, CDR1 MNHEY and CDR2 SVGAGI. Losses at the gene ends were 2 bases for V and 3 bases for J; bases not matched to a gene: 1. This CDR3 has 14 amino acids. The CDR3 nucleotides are TGTGCCAGCAGTTACGACAGGGGGCACTACGAGCAGTACTTC. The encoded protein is CASSYDRGHYEQYF.

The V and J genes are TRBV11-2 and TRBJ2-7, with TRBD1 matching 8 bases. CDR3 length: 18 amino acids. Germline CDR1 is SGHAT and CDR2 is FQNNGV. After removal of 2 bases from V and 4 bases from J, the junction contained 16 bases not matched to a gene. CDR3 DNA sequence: TGTGCCAGCAGCTTAAATTACATCTCAGGACAGGGAGTTTACGAGCAGTACTTC. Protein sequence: CASSLNYISGQGVYEQYF. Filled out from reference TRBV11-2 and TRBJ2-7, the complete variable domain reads EAGVAQSPRYKIIEKRQSVAFWCNPISGHATLYWYQQILGQGPKLLIQFQNNGVVDDSQLPKDRFSAERLKGVDSTLKIQPAKLEDSAVYLCASSLNYISGQGVYEQYFGPGTRLTVT.

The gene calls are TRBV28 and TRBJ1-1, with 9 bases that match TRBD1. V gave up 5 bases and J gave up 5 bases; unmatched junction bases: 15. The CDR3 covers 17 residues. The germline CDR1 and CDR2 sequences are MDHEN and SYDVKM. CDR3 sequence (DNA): TGTGCCAGCAGTATCATAACAGGGGGCCTTATCGGAACTGAAGCTTTCTTT. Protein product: CASSIITGGLIGTEAFF. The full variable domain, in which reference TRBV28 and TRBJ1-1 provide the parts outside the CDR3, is DVKVTQSSRYLVKRTGEKVFLECVQDMDHENMFWYRQDPGLGLRLIYFSYDVKMKEKGDIPEGYSVSREKKERFSLILESASTNQTSMYLCASSIITGGLIGTEAFFGQGTRLTVV.

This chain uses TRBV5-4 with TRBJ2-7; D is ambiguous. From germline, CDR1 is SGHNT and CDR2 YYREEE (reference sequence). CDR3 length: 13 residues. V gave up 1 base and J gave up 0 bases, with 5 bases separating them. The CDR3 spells CASSLLDSYEQYF. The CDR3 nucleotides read TGTGCCAGCAGCTTGCTGGACTCCTACGAGCAGTACTTC.

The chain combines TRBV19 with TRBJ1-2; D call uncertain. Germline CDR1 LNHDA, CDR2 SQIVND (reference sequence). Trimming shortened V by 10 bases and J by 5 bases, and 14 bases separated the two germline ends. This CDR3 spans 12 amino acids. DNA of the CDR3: TGTGCCACCTCACCCTCAGATTATGGCTACACCTTC. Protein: CATSPSDYGYTF. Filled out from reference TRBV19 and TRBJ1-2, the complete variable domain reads DGGITQSPKYLFRKEGQNVTLSCEQNLNHDAMYWYRQDPGQGLRLIYYSQIVNDFQKGDIAEGYSVSREKKESFPLTVTSAQKNPTAFYLCATSPSDYGYTFGSGTRLTVV.

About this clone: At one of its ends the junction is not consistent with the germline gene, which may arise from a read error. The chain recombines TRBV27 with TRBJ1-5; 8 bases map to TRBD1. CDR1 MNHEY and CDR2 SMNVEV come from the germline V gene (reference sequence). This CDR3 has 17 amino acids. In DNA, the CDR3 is TGTGCCAGCAGATCCAAGTGGACAGGGCGAAGCAATCAGCCTCAGCATTTT. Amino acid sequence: CASRSKWTGRSNQPQHF.

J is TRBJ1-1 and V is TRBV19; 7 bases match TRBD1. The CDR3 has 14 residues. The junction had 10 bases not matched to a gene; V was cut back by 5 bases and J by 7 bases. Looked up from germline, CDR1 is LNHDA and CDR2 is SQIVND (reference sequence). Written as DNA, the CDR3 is TGTGCCAGTAGTCCCGGGACAGCTCCTTTTGAAGCTTTCTTT. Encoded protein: CASSPGTAPFEAFF.

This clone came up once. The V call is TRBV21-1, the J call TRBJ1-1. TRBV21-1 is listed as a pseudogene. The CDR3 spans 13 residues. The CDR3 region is CASSKERTTEAFF. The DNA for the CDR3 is TGTGCCAGCAGCAAAGAGAGGACCACTGAAGCTTTCTTT.

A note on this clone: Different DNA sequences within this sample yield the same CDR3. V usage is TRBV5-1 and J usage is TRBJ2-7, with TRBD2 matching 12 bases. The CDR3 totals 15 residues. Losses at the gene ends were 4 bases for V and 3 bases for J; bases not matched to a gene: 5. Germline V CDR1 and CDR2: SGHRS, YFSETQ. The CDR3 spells CASSRGTSGYYEQYF. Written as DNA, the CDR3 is TGCGCCAGCAGCCGCGGGACTAGCGGGTACTACGAGCAGTACTTC.

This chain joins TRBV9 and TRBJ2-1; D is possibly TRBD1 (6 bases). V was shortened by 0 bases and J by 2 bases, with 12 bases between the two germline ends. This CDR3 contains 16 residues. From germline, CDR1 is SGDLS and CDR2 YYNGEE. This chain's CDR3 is CASSVGGTPTYNEQFF. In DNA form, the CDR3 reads TGTGCCAGCAGCGTAGGGGGGACACCCACCTACAATGAGCAGTTCTTC.

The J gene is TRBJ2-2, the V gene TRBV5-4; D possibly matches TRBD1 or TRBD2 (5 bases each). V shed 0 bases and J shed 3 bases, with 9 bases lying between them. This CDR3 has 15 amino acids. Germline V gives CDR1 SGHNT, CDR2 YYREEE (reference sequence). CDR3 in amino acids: CASSLGDRDTGELFF. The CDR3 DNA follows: TGTGCCAGCAGCTTGGGGGACCGGGACACCGGGGAGCTGTTTTTT.

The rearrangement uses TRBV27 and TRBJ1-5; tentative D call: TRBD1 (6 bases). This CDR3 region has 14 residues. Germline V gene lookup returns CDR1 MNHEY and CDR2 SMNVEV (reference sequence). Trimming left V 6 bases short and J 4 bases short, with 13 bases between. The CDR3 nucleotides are TGTGCCAGCAGACGGACAGACCGTAATCAGCCCCAGCATTTT. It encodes CASRRTDRNQPQHF.

The CDR3 bases are TGTGCCAGCAGCTTGGGTGGCGTAGAAAATGAAAAACTGTTTTTT. As protein: CASSLGGVENEKLFF. This chain connects TRBV5-4 to TRBJ1-4, with no clear D. Germline-derived CDR1 and CDR2 are SGHNT and YYREEE (reference sequence). V was trimmed by 0 bases and J by 5 bases, leaving 11 bases between them. The length of the CDR3 is 15 residues.

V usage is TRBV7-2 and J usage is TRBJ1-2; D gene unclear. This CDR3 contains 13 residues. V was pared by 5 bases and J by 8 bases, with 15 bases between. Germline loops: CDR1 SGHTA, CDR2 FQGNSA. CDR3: CASSPGPEKGYTF. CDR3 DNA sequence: TGTGCCAGCAGCCCCGGCCCCGAAAAAGGCTACACCTTC.

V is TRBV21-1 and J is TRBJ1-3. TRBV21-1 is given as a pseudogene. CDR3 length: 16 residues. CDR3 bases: TGTGCCAGCAGCAAAGGCCGGGCCAACTCTGGAAACACCATATATTTT. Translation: CASSKGRANSGNTIYF.

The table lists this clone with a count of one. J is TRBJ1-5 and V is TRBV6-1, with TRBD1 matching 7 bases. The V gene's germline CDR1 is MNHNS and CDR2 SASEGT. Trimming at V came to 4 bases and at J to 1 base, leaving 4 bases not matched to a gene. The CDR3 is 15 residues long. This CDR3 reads CASSVLQGSNQPQHF. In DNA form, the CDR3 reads TGTGCCAGCAGTGTTCTACAGGGGAGCAATCAGCCCCAGCATTTT.

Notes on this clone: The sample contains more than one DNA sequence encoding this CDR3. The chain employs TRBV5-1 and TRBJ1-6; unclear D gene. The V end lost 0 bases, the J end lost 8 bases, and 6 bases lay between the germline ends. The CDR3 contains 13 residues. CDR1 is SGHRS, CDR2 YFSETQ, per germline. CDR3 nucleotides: TGCGCCAGCAGCTTGGAACATGATTCACCCCTCCACTTT. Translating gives CASSLEHDSPLHF.

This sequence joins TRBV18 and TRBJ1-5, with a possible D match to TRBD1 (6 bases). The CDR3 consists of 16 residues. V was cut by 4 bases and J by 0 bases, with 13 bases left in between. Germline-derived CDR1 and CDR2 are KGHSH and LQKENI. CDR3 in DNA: TGTGCCAGCTCACAAACGATGACAGGTAGCAATCAGCCCCAGCATTTT. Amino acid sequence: CASSQTMTGSNQPQHF.

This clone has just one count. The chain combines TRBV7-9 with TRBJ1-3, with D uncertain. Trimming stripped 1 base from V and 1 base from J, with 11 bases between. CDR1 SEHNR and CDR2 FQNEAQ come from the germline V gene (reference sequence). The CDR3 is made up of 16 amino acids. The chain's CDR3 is CASSLGGGWSGNTIYF. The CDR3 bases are TGTGCCAGCAGCTTAGGTGGTGGTTGGTCTGGAAACACCATATATTTT.

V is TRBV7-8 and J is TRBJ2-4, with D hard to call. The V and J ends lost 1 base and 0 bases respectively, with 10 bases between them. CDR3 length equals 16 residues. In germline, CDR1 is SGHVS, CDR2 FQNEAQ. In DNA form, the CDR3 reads TGTGCCAGCAGCTTAGGTTCTGCCCCAGCCAAAAACATTCAGTACTTC. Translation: CASSLGSAPAKNIQYF.

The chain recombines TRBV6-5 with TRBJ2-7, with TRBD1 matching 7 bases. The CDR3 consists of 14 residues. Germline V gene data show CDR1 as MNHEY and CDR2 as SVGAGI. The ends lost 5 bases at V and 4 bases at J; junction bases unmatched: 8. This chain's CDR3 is CASSRTGAEYEQYF. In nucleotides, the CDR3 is TGTGCCAGCAGTCGTACAGGGGCGGAGTACGAGCAGTACTTC.

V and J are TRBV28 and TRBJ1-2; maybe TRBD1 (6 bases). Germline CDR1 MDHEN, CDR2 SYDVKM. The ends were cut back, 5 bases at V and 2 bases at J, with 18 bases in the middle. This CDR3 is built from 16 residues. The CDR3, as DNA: TGTGCCAGCAGTCCGCTCGGGGGCAGGGGAAACTATGGCTACACCTTC. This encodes CASSPLGGRGNYGYTF.

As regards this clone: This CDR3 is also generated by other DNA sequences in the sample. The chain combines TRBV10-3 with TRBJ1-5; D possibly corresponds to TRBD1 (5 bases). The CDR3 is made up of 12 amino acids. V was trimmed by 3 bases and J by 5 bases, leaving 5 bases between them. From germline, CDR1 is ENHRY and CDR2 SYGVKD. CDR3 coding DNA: TGTGCCATCAGTGAAGGGGATCAGCCCCAGCATTTT. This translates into CAISEGDQPQHF.